Here is one T cell receptor beta chain with its context. Antigen unknown. V lost 1 base and J 3 bases, leaving 15 bases between the germline ends. CDR3 length equals 17 residues. The germline V gene has CDR1 LGHNA and CDR2 YSLEER. The sample belongs to a study of identical twins. Study results and limitations: Analyses of zero insertions could, in part, be confounded by invariant MAIT and iNKT cells.

Unique molecular identifiers were present on the cDNA, and a universal primer site came from template switching. TCRdb independently ran MiXCR on the 5' RACE reads; one entry per CDR3 protein. The repertoire holds about 660,000 distinct CDR3 sequences, with over 8.5% as singletons. The same sample was also studied in work on yellow fever vaccine responses in identical twins.

Sequencing used PBMCs. The chain employs TRBV4-3 and TRBJ2-2; D is unresolved. The receptor's source is a woman aged 18 to 35 in good health. CDR3 loop: CASSQGASVPYTGELFF. CDR3 DNA: TGCGCCAGCAGCCAAGGGGCGAGCGTGCCTTACACCGGGGAGCTGTTTTTT.